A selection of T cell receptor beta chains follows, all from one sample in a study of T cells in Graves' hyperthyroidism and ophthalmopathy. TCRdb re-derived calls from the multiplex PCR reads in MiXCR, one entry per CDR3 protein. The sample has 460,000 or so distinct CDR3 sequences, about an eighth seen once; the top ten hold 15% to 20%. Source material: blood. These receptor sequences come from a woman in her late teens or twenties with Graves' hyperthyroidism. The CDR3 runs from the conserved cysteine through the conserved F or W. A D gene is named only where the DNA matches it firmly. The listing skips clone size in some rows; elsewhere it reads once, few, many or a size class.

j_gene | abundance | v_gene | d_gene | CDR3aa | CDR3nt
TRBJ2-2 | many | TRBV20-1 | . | CSARQQTNTGELFF | TGCAGTGCGCGACAACAAACGAACACCGGGGAGCTGTTTTTT
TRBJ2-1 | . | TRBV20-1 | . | CSATKTPAWGTYNEQFF | TGCAGTGCTACCAAAACCCCGGCCTGGGGGACCTACAATGAGCAGTTCTTC
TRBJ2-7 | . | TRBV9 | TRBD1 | CASSTGTGGLEQYF | TGTGCCAGCAGCACCGGGACAGGGGGTCTCGAGCAGTACTTC
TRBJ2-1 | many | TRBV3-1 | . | CASTTSDEQFF | TGTGCCAGCACCACTAGTGATGAGCAGTTCTTC
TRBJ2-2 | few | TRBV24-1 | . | CATSETGELFF | TGTGCCACCAGTGAGACCGGGGAGCTGTTTTTT
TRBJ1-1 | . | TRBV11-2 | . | CASSPGEIMNAEAFF | TGTGCCAGCAGCCCTGGGGAGATAATGAACGCTGAAGCTTTCTTT
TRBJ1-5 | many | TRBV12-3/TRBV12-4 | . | CASRKTEGDQPQHF | TGTGCCAGCAGAAAGACAGAAGGGGATCAGCCCCAGCATTTT
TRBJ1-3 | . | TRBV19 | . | CASSQQGILGNTIYF | TGTGCCAGTAGTCAACAGGGCATACTCGGAAACACCATATATTTT
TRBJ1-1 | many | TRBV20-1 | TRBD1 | CRKGAGTEAFF | TGCAGAAAGGGGGCTGGTACTGAAGCTTTCTTT
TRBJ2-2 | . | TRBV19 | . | CASSIRTANTGELFF | TGTGCCAGTAGTATAAGGACGGCGAACACCGGGGAGCTGTTTTTT
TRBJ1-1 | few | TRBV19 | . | CASSIERGTEAFF | TGTGCCAGTAGTATAGAGAGGGGCACTGAAGCTTTCTTT
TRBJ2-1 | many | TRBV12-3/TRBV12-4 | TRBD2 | CASSTLAARWNEQFF | TGTGCCAGCAGCACACTAGCGGCCCGGTGGAATGAGCAGTTCTTC
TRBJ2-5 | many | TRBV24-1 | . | CATSEAGGGRTETQYF | TGTGCCACCAGTGAAGCCGGTGGGGGTAGGACGGAGACCCAGTACTTC
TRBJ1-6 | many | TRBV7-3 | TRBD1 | CASSLMGTEASPLHF | TGTGCCAGCAGCTTAATGGGGACAGAAGCTTCACCCCTCCACTTT
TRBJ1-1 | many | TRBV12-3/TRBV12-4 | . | CASNRDLGTEAFF | TGTGCCAGCAATCGGGACCTGGGCACTGAAGCTTTCTTT
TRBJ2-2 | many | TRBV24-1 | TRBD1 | CATSDGSGGQGAPGELFF | TGTGCCACCAGTGATGGTTCCGGAGGACAGGGGGCGCCCGGGGAGCTGTTTTTT
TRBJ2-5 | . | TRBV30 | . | CAWSRGYQETQYF | TGTGCCTGGAGTCGGGGGTACCAAGAGACCCAGTACTTC
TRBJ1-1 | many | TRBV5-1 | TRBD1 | CASRSGQALNTEAFF | TGCGCCAGCAGAAGTGGACAGGCACTGAACACTGAAGCTTTCTTT
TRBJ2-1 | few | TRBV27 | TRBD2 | CATREGGEYNEQFF | TGTGCCACTAGGGAGGGAGGAGAATACAATGAGCAGTTCTTC
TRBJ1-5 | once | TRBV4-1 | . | CASSQAAGDQPQHF | TGCGCCAGCAGCCAAGCGGCCGGGGATCAGCCCCAGCATTTT
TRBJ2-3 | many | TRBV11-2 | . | CASSLLGRGSTDTQYF | TGTGCCAGCAGCTTGTTGGGGCGGGGTAGCACAGATACGCAGTATTTT
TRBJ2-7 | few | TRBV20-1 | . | CSARTHSYEQYF | TGCAGTGCTCGGACTCACTCCTACGAGCAGTACTTC
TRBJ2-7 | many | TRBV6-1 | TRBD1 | CASTPTGGSYEQYF | TGTGCCAGCACCCCGACAGGGGGATCCTACGAGCAGTACTTC
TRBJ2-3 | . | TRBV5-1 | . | CASSLGDSRSTQYF | TGCGCCAGCAGCTTGGGGGATAGCCGGTCGACGCAGTATTTT
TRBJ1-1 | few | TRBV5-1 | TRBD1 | CASSQTGSVNTEAFF | TGCGCCAGCAGCCAGACAGGGTCGGTGAACACTGAAGCTTTCTTT
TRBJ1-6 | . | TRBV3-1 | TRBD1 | CASSQGQGLYNSPLHF | TGTGCCAGCAGCCAGGGACAGGGGCTCTATAATTCACCCCTCCACTTT
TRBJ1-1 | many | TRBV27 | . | CASTNQGLGTEAFF | TGTGCCAGCACTAATCAGGGGTTGGGCACTGAAGCTTTCTTT
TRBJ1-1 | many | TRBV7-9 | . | CASSLALGAQTEAFF | TGTGCCAGCAGCTTAGCTCTGGGGGCGCAGACTGAAGCTTTCTTT
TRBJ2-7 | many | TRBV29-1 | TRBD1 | CSTRQGALEQYF | TGCAGCACACGCCAGGGGGCTTTGGAGCAGTACTTC
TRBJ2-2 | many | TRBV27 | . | CASSLLVSGGFTGELFF | TGTGCCAGCAGTTTATTGGTTTCTGGCGGGTTCACCGGGGAGCTGTTTTTT
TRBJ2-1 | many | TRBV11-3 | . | CASSPYRNNEQFF | TGTGCCAGCAGCCCCTACCGGAACAATGAGCAGTTCTTC
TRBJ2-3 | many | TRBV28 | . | CASSPPLGGPDTQYF | TGTGCCAGCAGTCCTCCCCTAGGGGGACCAGATACGCAGTATTTT
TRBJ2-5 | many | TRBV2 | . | CASSDEGEETQYF | TGTGCCAGCAGTGACGAAGGGGAAGAGACCCAGTACTTC
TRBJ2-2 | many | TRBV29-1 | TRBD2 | CSVGLFTSGTPAHTGELFF | TGCAGCGTTGGCCTATTTACTAGCGGGACCCCAGCCCACACCGGGGAGCTGTTTTTT
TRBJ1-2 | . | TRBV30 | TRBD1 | CAWSVQGQAYGYTF | TGTGCCTGGAGTGTACAGGGGCAGGCCTATGGCTACACCTTC
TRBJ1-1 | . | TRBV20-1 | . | CSARGRGNTEAFF | TGCAGTGCCAGGGGACGGGGGAACACTGAAGCTTTCTTT
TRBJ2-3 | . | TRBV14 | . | CASSQDPGFKSDTQYF | TGTGCCAGCAGCCAAGATCCAGGGTTTAAATCAGATACGCAGTATTTT
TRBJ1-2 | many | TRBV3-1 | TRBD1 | CASSRDRDGYGYTF | TGTGCCAGCAGCCGGGACAGGGACGGCTATGGCTACACCTTC
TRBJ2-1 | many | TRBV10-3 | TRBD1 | CAIQTGPSYNEQFF | TGTGCCATCCAGACAGGGCCCTCCTACAATGAGCAGTTCTTC
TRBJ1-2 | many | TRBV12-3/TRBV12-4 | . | CANRGGPYGYTF | TGTGCCAACCGCGGCGGTCCCTATGGCTACACCTTC
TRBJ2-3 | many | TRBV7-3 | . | CASSPGVRGSTDTQYF | TGTGCCAGCAGCCCGGGAGTGAGGGGGAGCACAGATACGCAGTATTTT
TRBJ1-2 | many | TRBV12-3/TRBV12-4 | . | CASSLAQGSGYTF | TGTGCCAGCAGTTTAGCCCAGGGGTCTGGCTACACCTTC
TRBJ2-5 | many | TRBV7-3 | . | CASSLRAAEGETQYF | TGTGCCAGCAGCTTAAGGGCAGCGGAGGGGGAGACCCAGTACTTC
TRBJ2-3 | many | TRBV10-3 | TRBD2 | CAIRARGGLAGGTTDTQYF | TGTGCCATCAGAGCTAGGGGAGGACTAGCGGGAGGTACCACAGATACGCAGTATTTT
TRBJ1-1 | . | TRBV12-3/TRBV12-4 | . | CASRYYSFSTEAFF | TGTGCCAGCAGATATTACAGTTTCAGCACTGAAGCTTTCTTT
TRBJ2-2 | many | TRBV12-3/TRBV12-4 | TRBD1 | CASRSGQANTGELFF | TGTGCCAGCAGATCGGGACAGGCGAACACCGGGGAGCTGTTTTTT
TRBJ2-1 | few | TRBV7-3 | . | CASSLELASYNGQFF | TGTGCCAGCAGCTTAGAGTTAGCCTCCTACAATGGGCAGTTCTTC
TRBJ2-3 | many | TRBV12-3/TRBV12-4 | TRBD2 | CASSLGRSPDTQYF | TGTGCCAGCAGTCTCGGGAGGTCCCCAGATACGCAGTATTTT
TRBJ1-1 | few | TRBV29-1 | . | CSVERPLNTEAFF | TGCAGCGTTGAAAGGCCGCTGAACACTGAAGCTTTCTTT
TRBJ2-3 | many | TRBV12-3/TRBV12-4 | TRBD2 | CASSSPGTSGSFTDTQYF | TGTGCCAGCAGTTCGCCCGGGACTAGCGGGAGTTTCACAGATACGCAGTATTTT
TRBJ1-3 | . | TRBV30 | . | CAWSVRSGLARNTIYF | TGTGCCTGGAGTGTGCGGTCAGGGCTCGCTAGAAACACCATATATTTT
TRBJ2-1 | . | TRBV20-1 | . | CSAIEATNEQFF | TGCAGTGCTATCGAAGCTACGAATGAGCAGTTCTTC
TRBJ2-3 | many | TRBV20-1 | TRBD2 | CSAPTSGSTDTQYF | TGCAGTGCCCCGACTAGCGGGAGTACAGATACGCAGTATTTT
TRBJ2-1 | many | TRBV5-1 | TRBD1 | CASSWDSAYNEQFF | TGCGCCAGCAGCTGGGACAGTGCTTACAATGAGCAGTTCTTC